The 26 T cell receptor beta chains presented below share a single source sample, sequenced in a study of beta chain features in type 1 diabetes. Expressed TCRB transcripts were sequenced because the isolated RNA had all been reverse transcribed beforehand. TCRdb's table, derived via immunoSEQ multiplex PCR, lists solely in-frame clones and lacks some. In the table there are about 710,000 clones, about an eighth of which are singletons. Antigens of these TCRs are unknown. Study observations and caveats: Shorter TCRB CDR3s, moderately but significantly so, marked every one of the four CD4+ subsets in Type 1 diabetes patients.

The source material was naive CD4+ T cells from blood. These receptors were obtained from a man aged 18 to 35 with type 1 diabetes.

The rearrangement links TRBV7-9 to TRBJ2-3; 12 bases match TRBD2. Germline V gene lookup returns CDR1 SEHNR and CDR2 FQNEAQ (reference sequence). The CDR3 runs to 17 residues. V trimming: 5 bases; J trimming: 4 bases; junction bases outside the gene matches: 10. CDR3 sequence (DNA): TGTGCCAGCAGCCCAGCCGCCACTAGCGGGGGGTCAGATACGCAGTATTTT. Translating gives CASSPAATSGGSDTQYF.

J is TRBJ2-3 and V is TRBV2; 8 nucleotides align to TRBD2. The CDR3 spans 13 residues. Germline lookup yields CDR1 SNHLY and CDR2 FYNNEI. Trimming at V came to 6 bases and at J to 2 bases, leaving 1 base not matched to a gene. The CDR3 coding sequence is TGTGCCAGCAGACTAGCGGACACAGATACGCAGTATTTT. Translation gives CASRLADTDTQYF. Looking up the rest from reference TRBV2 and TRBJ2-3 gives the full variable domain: EPEVTQTPSHQVTQMGQEVILRCVPISNHLYFYWYRQILGQKVEFLVSFYNNEISEKSEIFDDQFSVERPDGSNFTLKIRSTKLEDSAMYFCASRLADTDTQYFGPGTRLTVL.

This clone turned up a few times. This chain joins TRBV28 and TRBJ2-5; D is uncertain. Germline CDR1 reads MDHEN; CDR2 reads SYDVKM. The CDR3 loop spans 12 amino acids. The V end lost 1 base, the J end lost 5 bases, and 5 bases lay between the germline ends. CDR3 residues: CASSLSTETQYF. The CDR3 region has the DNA TGTGCCAGCAGTTTATCTACGGAGACCCAGTACTTC.

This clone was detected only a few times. The CDR3 loop is CASSPPVQNIQYF. The DNA of the CDR3 is TGTGCCAGCAGCCCCCCGGTCCAAAACATTCAGTACTTC. The V call is TRBV7-9, the J call TRBJ2-4; D is undetermined. CDR1 and CDR2 from the germline V gene are SEHNR and FQNEAQ (reference sequence). V was shortened by 5 bases and J by 5 bases, with 10 bases between the two germline ends. This CDR3 is built from 13 residues.

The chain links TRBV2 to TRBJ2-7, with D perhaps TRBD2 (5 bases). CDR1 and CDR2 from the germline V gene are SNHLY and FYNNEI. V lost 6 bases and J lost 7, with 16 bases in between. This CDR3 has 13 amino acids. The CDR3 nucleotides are TGTGCCAGCAGGCTGCCCGGACGGAGGGAGCAGTACTTC. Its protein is CASRLPGRREQYF.

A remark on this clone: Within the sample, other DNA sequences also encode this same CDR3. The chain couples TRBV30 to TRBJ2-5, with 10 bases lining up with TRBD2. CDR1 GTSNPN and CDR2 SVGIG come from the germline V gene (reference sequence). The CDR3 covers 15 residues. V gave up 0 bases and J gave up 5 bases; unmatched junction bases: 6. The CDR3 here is CAWSVSSGSLETQYF. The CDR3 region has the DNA TGTGCCTGGAGTGTATCTAGCGGGAGTCTGGAGACCCAGTACTTC.

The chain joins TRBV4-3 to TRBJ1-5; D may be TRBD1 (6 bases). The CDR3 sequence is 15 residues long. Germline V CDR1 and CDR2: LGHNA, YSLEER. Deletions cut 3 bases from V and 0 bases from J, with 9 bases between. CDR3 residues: CASSQGANSNQPQHF. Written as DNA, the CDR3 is TGCGCCAGCAGCCAGGGGGCGAATAGCAATCAGCCCCAGCATTTT.

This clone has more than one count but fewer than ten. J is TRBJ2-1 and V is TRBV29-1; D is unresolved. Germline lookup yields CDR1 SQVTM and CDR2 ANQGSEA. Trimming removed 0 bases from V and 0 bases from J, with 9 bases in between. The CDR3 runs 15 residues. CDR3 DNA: TGCAGCGTTGAAGATTTCCCCAGCTCCTACAATGAGCAGTTCTTC. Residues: CSVEDFPSSYNEQFF.

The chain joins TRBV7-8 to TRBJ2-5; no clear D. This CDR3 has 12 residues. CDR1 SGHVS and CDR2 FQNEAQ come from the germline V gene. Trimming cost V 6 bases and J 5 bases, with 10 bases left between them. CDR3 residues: CASSFTVETQYF. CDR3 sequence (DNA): TGTGCCAGCAGTTTTACCGTTGAGACCCAGTACTTC.

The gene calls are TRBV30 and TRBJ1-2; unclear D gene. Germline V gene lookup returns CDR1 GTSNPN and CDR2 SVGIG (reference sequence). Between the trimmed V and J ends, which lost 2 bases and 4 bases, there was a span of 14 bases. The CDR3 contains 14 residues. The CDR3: CAWSQGGPSYGYTF. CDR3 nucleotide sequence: TGTGCCTGGAGTCAAGGCGGCCCCTCCTATGGCTACACCTTC.

CDR3 in DNA: TGTGCCAGCAGTTTAATGGTCAAATCGAACACTGAAGCTTTCTTT. It codes for CASSLMVKSNTEAFF. The chain uses TRBV28 and TRBJ1-1; D gene ambiguous. Trimming took 2 bases from V and 1 from J, leaving 11 bases between them. The CDR3 spans 15 residues. Germline-derived CDR1 and CDR2 are MDHEN and SYDVKM.

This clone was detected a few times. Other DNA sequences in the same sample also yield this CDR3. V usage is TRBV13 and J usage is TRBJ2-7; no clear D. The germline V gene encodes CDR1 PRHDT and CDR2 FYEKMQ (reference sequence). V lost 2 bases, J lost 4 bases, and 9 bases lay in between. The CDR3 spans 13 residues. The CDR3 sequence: CASSLRHPYEQYF. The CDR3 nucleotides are TGTGCCAGCAGCTTACGACATCCTTACGAGCAGTACTTC.

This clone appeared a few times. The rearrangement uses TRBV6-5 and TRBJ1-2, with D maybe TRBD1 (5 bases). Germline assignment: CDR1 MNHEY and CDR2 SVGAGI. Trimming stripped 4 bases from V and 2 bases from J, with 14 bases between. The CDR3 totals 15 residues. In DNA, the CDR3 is TGTGCCAGCAGTTGGCGGGACGGGAGAAACTATGGCTACACCTTC. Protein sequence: CASSWRDGRNYGYTF.

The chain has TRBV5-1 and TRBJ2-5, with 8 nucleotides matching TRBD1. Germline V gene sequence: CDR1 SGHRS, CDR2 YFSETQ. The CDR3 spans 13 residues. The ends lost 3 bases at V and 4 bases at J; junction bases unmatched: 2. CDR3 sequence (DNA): TGCGCCAGCAGCTCACAGGGGGGAGAGACCCAGTACTTC. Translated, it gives CASSSQGGETQYF.

CDR3 coding DNA: TGTGCCAGCAGTTACTCTGTAGGAGCTCGAGACATTCAGTACTTC. Translating gives CASSYSVGARDIQYF. The V call is TRBV6-5, the J call TRBJ2-4; D is ambiguous. This CDR3 contains 15 residues. The ends were cut back, 0 bases at V and 8 bases at J, with 14 bases in the middle. Looked up from germline, CDR1 is MNHEY and CDR2 is SVGAGI.

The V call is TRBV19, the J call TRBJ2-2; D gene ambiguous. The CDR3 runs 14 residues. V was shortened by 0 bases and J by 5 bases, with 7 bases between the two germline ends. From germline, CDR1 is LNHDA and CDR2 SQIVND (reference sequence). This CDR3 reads CASSIELHTGELFF. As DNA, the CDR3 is TGTGCCAGTAGTATAGAACTGCATACCGGGGAGCTGTTTTTT. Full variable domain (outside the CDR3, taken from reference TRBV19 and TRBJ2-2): DGGITQSPKYLFRKEGQNVTLSCEQNLNHDAMYWYRQDPGQGLRLIYYSQIVNDFQKGDIAEGYSVSREKKESFPLTVTSAQKNPTAFYLCASSIELHTGELFFGEGSRLTVL.

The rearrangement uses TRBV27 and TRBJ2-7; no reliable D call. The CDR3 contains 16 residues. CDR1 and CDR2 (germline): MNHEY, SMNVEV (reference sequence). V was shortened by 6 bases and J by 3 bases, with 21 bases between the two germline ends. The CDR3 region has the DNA TGTGCCAGCAGGATCACCGGCACCATTAAACGCTACGAGCAGTACTTC. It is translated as CASRITGTIKRYEQYF.

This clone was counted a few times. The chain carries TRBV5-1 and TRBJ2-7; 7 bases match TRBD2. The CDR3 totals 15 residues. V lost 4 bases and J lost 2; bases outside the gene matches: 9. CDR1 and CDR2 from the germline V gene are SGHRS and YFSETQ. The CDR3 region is CASSQKTSSAYEQYF. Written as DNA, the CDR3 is TGCGCCAGCAGCCAAAAGACTAGCAGTGCCTACGAGCAGTACTTC.

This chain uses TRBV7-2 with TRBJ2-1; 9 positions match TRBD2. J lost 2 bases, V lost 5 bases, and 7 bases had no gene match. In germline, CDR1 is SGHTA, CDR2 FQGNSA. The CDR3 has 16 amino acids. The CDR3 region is CASSPAGGGAYNEQFF. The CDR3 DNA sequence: TGTGCCAGCAGCCCAGCGGGGGGCGGCGCCTACAATGAGCAGTTCTTC.

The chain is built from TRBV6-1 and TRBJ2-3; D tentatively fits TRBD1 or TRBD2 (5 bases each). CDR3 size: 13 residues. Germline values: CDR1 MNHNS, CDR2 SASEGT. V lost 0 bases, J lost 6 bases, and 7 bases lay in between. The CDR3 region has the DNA TGTGCCAGCAGTGAAGCGGGGGTGGATACGCAGTATTTT. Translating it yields CASSEAGVDTQYF.

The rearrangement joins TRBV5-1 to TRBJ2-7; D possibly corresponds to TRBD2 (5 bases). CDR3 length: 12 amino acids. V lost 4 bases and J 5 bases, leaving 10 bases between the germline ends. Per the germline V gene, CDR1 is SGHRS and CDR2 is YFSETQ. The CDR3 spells CASSQIGDEQYF. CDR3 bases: TGCGCCAGCAGCCAGATCGGGGACGAGCAGTACTTC.

In DNA, the CDR3 is TGTGCCAGCAGCCCGGGGGTCGGGGCCAACGTCCTGACTTTC. It yields the protein CASSPGVGANVLTF. This rearrangement joins TRBV7-2 to TRBJ2-6, with D possibly being TRBD2 (6 bases). The CDR3 has 14 residues. Germline CDR1 is SGHTA and CDR2 is FQGNSA. Trimming took 5 bases from V and 4 from J, leaving 9 bases between them.

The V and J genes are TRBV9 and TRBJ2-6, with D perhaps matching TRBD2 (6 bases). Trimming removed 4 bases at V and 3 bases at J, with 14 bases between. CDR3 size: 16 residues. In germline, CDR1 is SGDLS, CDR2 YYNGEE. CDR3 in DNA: TGTGCCAGCAGCCAAGGAGGAGGGCTTGGGGCCAACGTCCTGACTTTC. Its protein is CASSQGGGLGANVLTF.

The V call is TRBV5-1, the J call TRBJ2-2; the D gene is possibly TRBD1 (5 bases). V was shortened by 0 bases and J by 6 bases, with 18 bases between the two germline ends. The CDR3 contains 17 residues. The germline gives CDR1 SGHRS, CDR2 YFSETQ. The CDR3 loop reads CASSLAGAGILPGELFF. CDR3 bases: TGCGCCAGCAGCTTGGCCGGTGCAGGGATTCTGCCCGGGGAGCTGTTTTTT.

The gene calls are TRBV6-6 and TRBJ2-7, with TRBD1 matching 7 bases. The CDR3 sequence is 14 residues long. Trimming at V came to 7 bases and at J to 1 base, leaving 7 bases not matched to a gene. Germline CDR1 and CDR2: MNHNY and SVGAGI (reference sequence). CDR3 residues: CASTRTGVSYEQYF. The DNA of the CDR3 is TGTGCCAGCACTAGGACAGGAGTTTCCTACGAGCAGTACTTC.

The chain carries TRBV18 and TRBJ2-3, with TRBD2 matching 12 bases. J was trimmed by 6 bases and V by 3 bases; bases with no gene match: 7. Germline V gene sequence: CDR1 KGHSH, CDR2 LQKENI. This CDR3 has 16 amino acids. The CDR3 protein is CASSPRRLAGADTQYF. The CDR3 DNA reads TGTGCCAGCTCACCGAGACGACTAGCGGGGGCGGATACGCAGTATTTT.